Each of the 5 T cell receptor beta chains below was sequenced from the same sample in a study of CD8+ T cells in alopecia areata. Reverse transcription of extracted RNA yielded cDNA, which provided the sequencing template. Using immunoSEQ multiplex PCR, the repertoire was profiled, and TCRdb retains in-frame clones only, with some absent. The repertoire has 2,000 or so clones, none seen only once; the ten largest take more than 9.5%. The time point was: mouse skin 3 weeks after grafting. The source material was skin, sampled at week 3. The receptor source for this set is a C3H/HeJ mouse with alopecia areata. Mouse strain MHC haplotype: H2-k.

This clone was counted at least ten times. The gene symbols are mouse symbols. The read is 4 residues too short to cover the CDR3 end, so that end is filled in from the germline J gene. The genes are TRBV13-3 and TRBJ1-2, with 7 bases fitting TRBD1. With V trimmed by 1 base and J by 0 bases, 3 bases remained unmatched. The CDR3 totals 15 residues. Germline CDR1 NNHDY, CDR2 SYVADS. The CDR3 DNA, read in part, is TGTGCCAGCAGTGATAAGGGGGCAGCAAACTCC. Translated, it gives CASSDKGAANS. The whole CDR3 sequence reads CASSDKGAANSDYTF.

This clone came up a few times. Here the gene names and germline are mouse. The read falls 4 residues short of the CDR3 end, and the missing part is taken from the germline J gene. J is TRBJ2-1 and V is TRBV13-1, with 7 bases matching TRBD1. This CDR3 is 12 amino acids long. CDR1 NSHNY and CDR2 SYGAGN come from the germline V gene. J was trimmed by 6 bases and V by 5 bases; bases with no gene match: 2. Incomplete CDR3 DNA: TGTGCCAGCAGCTACAGGGGTGCT. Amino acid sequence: CASSYRGA. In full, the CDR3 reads CASSYRGAEQFF.

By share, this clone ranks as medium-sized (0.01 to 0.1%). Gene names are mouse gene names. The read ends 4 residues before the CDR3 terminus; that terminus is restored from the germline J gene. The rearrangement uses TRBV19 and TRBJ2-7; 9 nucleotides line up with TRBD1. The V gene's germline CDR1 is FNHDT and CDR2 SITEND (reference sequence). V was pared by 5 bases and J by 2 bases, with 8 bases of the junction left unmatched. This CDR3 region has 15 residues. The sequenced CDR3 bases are TGTGCCAGCAGAGCCCCCGGGACAGGGACCTAT. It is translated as CASRAPGTGTY. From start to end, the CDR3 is CASRAPGTGTYEQYF.

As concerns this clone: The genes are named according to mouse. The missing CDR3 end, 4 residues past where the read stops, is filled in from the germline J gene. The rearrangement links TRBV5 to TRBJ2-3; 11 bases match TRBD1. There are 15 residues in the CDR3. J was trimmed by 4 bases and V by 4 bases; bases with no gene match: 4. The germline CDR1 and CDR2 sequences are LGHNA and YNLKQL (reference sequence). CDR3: CASSRRDRGTETLYF. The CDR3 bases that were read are TGTGCCAGCAGCCGCCGGGACAGGGGGACAGAA.

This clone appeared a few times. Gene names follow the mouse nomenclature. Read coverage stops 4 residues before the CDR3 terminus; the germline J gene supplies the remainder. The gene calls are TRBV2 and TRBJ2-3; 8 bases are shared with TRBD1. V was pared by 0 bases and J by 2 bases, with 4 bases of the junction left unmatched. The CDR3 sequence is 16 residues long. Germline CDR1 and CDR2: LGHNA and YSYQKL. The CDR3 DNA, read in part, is TGTGCCAGCAGCCAAGAGGACAGGGTTGTTGCAGAA. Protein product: CASSQEDRVVAE. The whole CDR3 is CASSQEDRVVAETLYF.